A single sample gave rise to the 22 T cell receptor beta chains below, sequenced in a study of identical twins. Using its own MiXCR run on the 5' RACE reads, TCRdb lists one record per CDR3 protein. The profile shows a few hundred thousand distinct CDR3 sequences, roughly 9.5% of them singletons. These records were also assigned to another study, of yellow fever vaccine responses in identical twins.

Sample: PBMCs. These TCRs come from a woman between 18 and 30 years old in good health.

This clonotype was recorded at least ten times. The V and J genes are TRBV12-3 or TRBV12-4 and TRBJ1-3; a weak D match, TRBD1 (5 bases). The V gene lost 10 bases and the J gene lost 7 bases, with 14 bases spanning the gap. The CDR3 loop spans 12 amino acids. The CDR3 DNA is TGTGCCACCGGACCAAAGGGGAACACCATATATTTT. Translating gives CATGPKGNTIYF.

The chain links TRBV2 to TRBJ2-7; 7 nucleotides line up with TRBD1. The ends lost 6 bases at V and 0 bases at J; junction bases unmatched: 5. Germline V lookup: CDR1 SNHLY, CDR2 FYNNEI. This CDR3 contains 14 residues. CDR3 sequence: CASRGGQPSYEQYF. DNA for the CDR3: TGTGCCAGCAGAGGGGGACAGCCCTCCTACGAGCAGTACTTC.

The rearrangement joins TRBV12-3 or TRBV12-4 to TRBJ1-4; D not resolved. CDR3 length: 13 residues. V dropped 5 bases and J dropped 8 bases, with 12 bases sitting between them. CDR3 loop: CASSPPSEEKLFF. CDR3 in DNA: TGTGCCAGCAGTCCCCCTTCAGAGGAAAAACTGTTTTTT.

In its sample, this clonotype was seen many times. The chain is built from TRBV7-9 and TRBJ2-1, with D perhaps TRBD1 (6 bases). V lost 3 bases, J lost 13 bases, and 16 bases lay in between. CDR3 length equals 13 residues. The germline gives CDR1 SEHNR, CDR2 FQNEAQ (reference sequence). The CDR3, as DNA: TGTGCCAGCAGCTTTAGAGAACGGACAGACCAGTTCTTC. Translated, it gives CASSFRERTDQFF.

The chain recombines TRBV20-1 with TRBJ2-3; D is possibly TRBD2 (5 bases). Germline V gene data show CDR1 as DFQATT and CDR2 as SNEGSKA (reference sequence). The V and J ends lost 6 bases and 0 bases respectively, with 16 bases between them. The CDR3 has 15 residues. The CDR3 sequence: CSARRSGRSTDTQYF. The DNA of the CDR3 is TGCAGTGCCCGGAGGTCCGGGCGGAGCACAGATACGCAGTATTTT.

This clonotype was picked up many times. V is TRBV27 and J is TRBJ2-1; 13 bases agree with TRBD2. CDR1 MNHEY and CDR2 SMNVEV come from the germline V gene (reference sequence). V shed 5 bases and J 6 bases; nucleotides not matched to a gene: 7. This CDR3 spans 16 amino acids. CDR3 sequence (DNA): TGTGCCAGCAGTGGTAAAAGGACTAGCGGGGGCAATGAGCAGTTCTTC. Encoded protein: CASSGKRTSGGNEQFF.

This clonotype was picked up many times. This rearrangement joins TRBV12-3 or TRBV12-4 to TRBJ2-7, with a weak D call TRBD2 (6 bases). The CDR3 is made up of 15 amino acids. The ends were cut back, 4 bases at V and 0 bases at J, with 13 bases in the middle. This chain's CDR3 is CASSSAYGGSYEQYF. CDR3 DNA: TGTGCCAGCAGTTCTGCTTACGGGGGCTCCTACGAGCAGTACTTC.

This clonotype was observed a handful of times. This sequence joins TRBV12-3 or TRBV12-4 and TRBJ2-7; perhaps TRBD1 as D (6 bases). This CDR3 comprises 16 residues. V gave up 8 bases and J gave up 0 bases, with 20 bases separating them. Written as DNA, the CDR3 is TGTGCCAGCTCTCCTCGGTCCAGGGGCAGCTCCTACGAGCAGTACTTC. It yields the protein CASSPRSRGSSYEQYF.

The chain combines TRBV19 with TRBJ1-1; D is unresolved. This CDR3 spans 12 amino acids. Germline assignment: CDR1 LNHDA and CDR2 SQIVND (reference sequence). The V and J ends lost 7 bases and 2 bases respectively, with 8 bases between them. The CDR3, as DNA: TGTGCCAGTACGAACAGAAACACTGAAGCTTTCTTT. As protein: CASTNRNTEAFF. Complete variable domain (other parts from reference TRBV19 and TRBJ1-1): DGGITQSPKYLFRKEGQNVTLSCEQNLNHDAMYWYRQDPGQGLRLIYYSQIVNDFQKGDIAEGYSVSREKKESFPLTVTSAQKNPTAFYLCASTNRNTEAFFGQGTRLTVV.

This clonotype occurred many times. The chain recombines TRBV14 with TRBJ2-1; D is unresolved. The CDR3 has 12 amino acids. The V end lost 0 bases, the J end lost 8 bases, and 5 bases lay between the germline ends. Germline loops: CDR1 SGHDN, CDR2 FVKESK. The CDR3 here is CASSQDFHEQFF. Written as DNA, the CDR3 is TGTGCCAGCAGCCAAGATTTCCATGAGCAGTTCTTC.

This rearrangement joins TRBV7-3 to TRBJ2-5, with 8 bases matching TRBD2. The V and J ends lost 4 bases and 0 bases, in that order; junction bases with no gene match: 7. CDR3 size: 16 residues. Per the germline V gene, CDR1 is SGHTA and CDR2 is FQGTGA. The CDR3 DNA sequence: TGTGCCAGCAGCTCCGGAGCGGGGGCGTACCAAGAGACCCAGTACTTC. Translating gives CASSSGAGAYQETQYF.

This clonotype was seen repeatedly, ten times or more. CDR3 in DNA: TGTGCCAGCACCGATACCCAGACTAGCGGTTACAATGAGCAGTTCTTC. Translating gives CASTDTQTSGYNEQFF. This chain links TRBV11-2 with TRBJ2-1; 9 bases are shared with TRBD2. The V segment lost 7 bases and the J segment 4 bases; nucleotides outside the gene matches: 11. This CDR3 has 16 amino acids. CDR1 and CDR2 from the germline V gene are SGHAT and FQNNGV.

The rearrangement uses TRBV12-3 or TRBV12-4 and TRBJ2-1; 7 bases agree with TRBD1. V lost 8 bases and J lost 4; bases outside the gene matches: 14. The CDR3 totals 16 residues. The CDR3 here is CASLSFAGRGYNEQFF. As DNA, the CDR3 is TGTGCCAGCCTTTCTTTCGCGGGCAGGGGGTACAATGAGCAGTTCTTC.

This clonotype was seen more than once but under ten times. The chain combines TRBV18 with TRBJ2-3; TRBD2 is a possible D gene (7 bases). The V gene's germline CDR1 is KGHSH and CDR2 LQKENI. The V end was cut by 3 bases, the J end by 0 bases, with 10 bases between. The length of the CDR3 is 15 residues. The CDR3 DNA sequence: TGTGCCAGCTCACCTAAGGGGGGGAGCACAGATACGCAGTATTTT. Translation gives CASSPKGGSTDTQYF. The whole variable domain, filled in from reference TRBV18 and TRBJ2-3, reads NAGVMQNPRHLVRRRGQEARLRCSPMKGHSHVYWYRQLPEEGLKFMVYLQKENIIDESGMPKERFSAEFPKEGPSILRIQQVVRGDSAAYFCASSPKGGSTDTQYFGPGTRLTVL.

In this sample, this clonotype turned up many times. The chain is built from TRBV5-1 and TRBJ2-5; D not resolved. This CDR3 contains 14 residues. V was clipped by 3 bases and J by 2 bases, with 11 bases between them. Looked up from germline, CDR1 is SGHRS and CDR2 is YFSETQ. Written as DNA, the CDR3 is TGCGCCAGCAGCTCAACCATGGCTCAAGAGACCCAGTACTTC. Translating gives CASSSTMAQETQYF.

The table lists this clonotype with many counts. The J gene is TRBJ1-4, the V gene TRBV11-1; D might be TRBD1 (5 bases). The CDR3 length is 19 residues. Trimming left V 5 bases short and J 7 bases short, with 29 bases between. CDR1 and CDR2 (germline): SGHAT, FQDESV (reference sequence). DNA for the CDR3: TGTGCCAGCAGCCCGCGGTGGGCAGGGCGGCAGTCAGGCAGTGAAAAACTGTTTTTT. Its translation is CASSPRWAGRQSGSEKLFF. Full variable domain (outside the CDR3, taken from reference TRBV11-1 and TRBJ1-4): EAEVAQSPRYKITEKSQAVAFWCDPISGHATLYWYRQILGQGPELLVQFQDESVVDDSQLPKDRFSAERLKGVDSTLKIQPAELGDSAMYLCASSPRWAGRQSGSEKLFFGSGTQLSVL.

This clonotype occurred a few times. This chain connects TRBV29-1 to TRBJ2-2; 8 bases agree with TRBD1. Germline CDR1 reads SQVTM; CDR2 reads ANQGSEA. The CDR3 runs 15 residues. V shed 7 bases, J shed 0 bases, and the junction held 7 bases outside the gene matches. The CDR3 protein is CSAHAGGSNTGELFF. The CDR3 DNA is TGCAGCGCTCACGCAGGGGGCTCGAACACCGGGGAGCTGTTTTTT.

The sample holds a few counts of this clonotype. The chain combines TRBV11-2 with TRBJ2-3; 9 bases fit TRBD2. Unmatched junction bases numbered 11, after V lost 3 bases and J lost 4 bases. CDR3 size: 17 residues. From germline, CDR1 is SGHAT and CDR2 FQNNGV. The CDR3, as DNA: TGTGCCAGCAGCTTGGGGCGGGGGGGCCCTTTCCCAGATACGCAGTATTTT. Translated, it gives CASSLGRGGPFPDTQYF.

Sample share makes this clonotype medium-sized. V usage is TRBV7-3 and J usage is TRBJ1-6; 10 bases line up with TRBD1. CDR3 length equals 15 residues. Germline values: CDR1 SGHTA, CDR2 FQGTGA. Trimming removed 4 bases from V and 13 bases from J; junction bases left unmatched: 10. CDR3 bases: TGTGCCAGCAGCTCGACCGGGGGACAGGGGACGCCCCTCCACTTT. Its translation: CASSSTGGQGTPLHF. The entire variable domain, with the rest obtained from reference TRBV7-3 and TRBJ1-6, is as follows: GAGVSQTPSNKVTEKGKYVELRCDPISGHTALYWYRQSLGQGPEFLIYFQGTGAADDSGLPNDRFFAVRPEGSVSTLKIQRTERGDSAVYLCASSSTGGQGTPLHFGNGTRLTVT.

The CDR3 loop reads CAISDQKGGGLVGDIQYF. The CDR3 bases are TGTGCCATCAGTGACCAAAAGGGGGGGGGACTAGTTGGGGACATTCAGTACTTC. This chain links TRBV10-3 with TRBJ2-4, with TRBD2 matching 8 bases. The CDR3 has 18 amino acids. Trimming removed 3 bases from V and 8 bases from J; junction bases left unmatched: 18. The germline V gene encodes CDR1 ENHRY and CDR2 SYGVKD.

This clonotype was seen ten or more times. The chain employs TRBV5-1 and TRBJ2-7; D remains unclear. The CDR3 has 15 amino acids. Germline V gene data show CDR1 as SGHRS and CDR2 as YFSETQ. Trimming took 4 bases from V and 1 from J, leaving 15 bases between them. Here the CDR3 reads CASSAGSVPSYEQYF. In DNA form, the CDR3 reads TGCGCCAGCAGCGCTGGGTCGGTTCCGTCCTACGAGCAGTACTTC. Based on the CDR3 plus reference TRBV5-1 and TRBJ2-7, the full variable domain is KAGVTQTPRYLIKTRGQQVTLSCSPISGHRSVSWYQQTPGQGLQFLFEYFSETQRNKGNFPGRFSGRQFSNSRSEMNVSTLELGDSALYLCASSAGSVPSYEQYFGPGTRLTVT.

This clonotype was seen a few times. For the CDR3, the DNA is TGTGCCAGCAACGGGTTAGAAGTTGAGCAGTACTTC. Amino acid sequence: CASNGLEVEQYF. The chain joins TRBV25-1 to TRBJ2-7; no clear D gene. The CDR3 has 12 residues. CDR1 MGHDK and CDR2 SYGVNS come from the germline V gene. Deletions cut 7 bases from V and 7 bases from J, with 14 bases between.